These 15 T cell receptor beta chains were sequenced from one sample in a study of T cell responses to AZD1222 COVID-19 vaccine. Method: immunoSEQ multiplex PCR; TCRdb's copy keeps in-frame clones and lacks some. The sample shows roughly 150,000 clones, roughly 88% of them seen only once. Sequenced here: peripheral blood, sampled 28 days after the second AZD1222 dose. The receptors originated from an adult who received the AZD1222 COVID-19 vaccine.

The chain joins TRBV11-2 to TRBJ2-5; 8 nucleotides agree with TRBD2. Losses at the gene ends were 2 bases for V and 4 bases for J; bases not matched to a gene: 9. CDR1 and CDR2 (germline): SGHAT, FQNNGV. This CDR3 is built from 16 residues. CDR3 sequence reads: CASSLREGRIGETQYF. The CDR3 nucleotides are TGTGCCAGCAGCTTACGGGAGGGCAGGATTGGAGAGACCCAGTACTTC.

J is TRBJ1-6 and V is TRBV5-1; 9 bases are shared with TRBD1. After removal of 1 base from V and 5 bases from J, the junction contained 1 base not matched to a gene. Germline lookup yields CDR1 SGHRS and CDR2 YFSETQ. The CDR3 totals 15 residues. The CDR3 DNA reads as TGCGCCAGCAGCTTGTGGGACAGGGATAATTCACCCCTCCACTTT. This sequence encodes CASSLWDRDNSPLHF.

The chain recombines TRBV30 with TRBJ1-2; perhaps TRBD1 as D (5 bases). V was cut by 3 bases and J by 4 bases, with 9 bases left in between. The V gene's germline CDR1 is GTSNPN and CDR2 SVGIG (reference sequence). There are 12 residues in the CDR3. The CDR3 region is CAWSRDGYGYTF. CDR3 nucleotides: TGTGCCTGGAGCAGGGACGGCTATGGCTACACCTTC.

The chain couples TRBV2 to TRBJ1-4; TRBD1 agrees at 7 bases. Unmatched junction bases numbered 10, after V lost 4 bases and J lost 5 bases. Germline assignment: CDR1 SNHLY and CDR2 FYNNEI. This CDR3 comprises 16 residues. CDR3 sequence: CASSAGTVRGNEKLFF. The CDR3 DNA reads TGTGCCAGCAGTGCGGGGACAGTTAGAGGGAATGAAAAACTGTTTTTT.

Only a few counts were recorded for this clone. In DNA form, the CDR3 reads TGTGCCAGCAGCTTAGACGCTATGGCCGGGGAGCTGTTTTTT. Translating it yields CASSLDAMAGELFF. The chain recombines TRBV7-2 with TRBJ2-2; D uncertain. CDR3 size: 14 residues. Germline CDR1 is SGHTA and CDR2 is FQGNSA. Deletions cut 1 base from V and 6 bases from J, with 9 bases between.

This sequence joins TRBV20-1 and TRBJ1-2; D gene uncertain. Looked up from germline, CDR1 is DFQATT and CDR2 is SNEGSKA (reference sequence). Between the trimmed V and J ends, which lost 6 bases and 12 bases, there was a span of 11 bases. The CDR3 contains 9 residues. CDR3 residues: CSAPNSHTF. Here the CDR3 DNA reads TGCAGTGCACCTAACTCCCACACCTTC.

The chain joins TRBV25-1 to TRBJ1-5; no clear D. Per germline, CDR1 MGHDK and CDR2 SYGVNS. Trimming stripped 8 bases from V and 11 bases from J, with 13 bases between. The CDR3 covers 11 residues. CDR3 nucleotide sequence: TGTGCCAGCTCGGACGGGAGTTCCCAGCATTTT. Amino acids: CASSDGSSQHF.

The V and J genes are TRBV6-5 and TRBJ1-5; D is possibly TRBD1 (5 bases). CDR1 and CDR2 (germline): MNHEY, SVGAGI. Trimming removed 6 bases at V and 6 bases at J, with 12 bases between. The CDR3 is 13 residues long. This CDR3 is CASRSRDGQPQHF. As DNA, the CDR3 is TGTGCCAGCAGATCCCGGGACGGTCAGCCCCAGCATTTT.

On this clone: This specimen includes other DNA sequences encoding the same CDR3. This CDR3 reads CASSLGGGNYGYTF. Here the CDR3 DNA reads TGTGCCAGCAGCTTAGGTGGAGGCAACTATGGCTACACCTTC. The genes are TRBV7-9 and TRBJ1-2; D is undetermined. The V and J ends lost 1 base and 2 bases respectively, with 8 bases between them. Per the germline V gene, CDR1 is SEHNR and CDR2 is FQNEAQ (reference sequence). There are 14 residues in the CDR3.

The CDR3, as DNA: TGTGCCAGCAGCCGCCCGGGACAGGATTTTAATAGTGAAAAACTGTTTTTT. Translation: CASSRPGQDFNSEKLFF. V and J are TRBV7-2 and TRBJ1-4, with TRBD1 matching over 8 bases. This CDR3 contains 17 residues. Germline loops: CDR1 SGHTA, CDR2 FQGNSA. Germline trimming cut 5 bases from V and 7 bases from J; bases unmatched to any gene: 15.

The CDR3 DNA sequence: TGTGCCAGCAGCCTAGGAGTCGCCCTAGCGGGGACCTGGCGGCAGTACTTC. Protein: CASSLGVALAGTWRQYF. The chain combines TRBV7-8 with TRBJ2-7, with 9 positions matching TRBD2. CDR3 length: 17 residues. From germline, CDR1 is SGHVS and CDR2 FQNEAQ. V lost 5 bases, J lost 9 bases, and 20 bases stayed unmatched.

The V call is TRBV9, the J call TRBJ2-1, with TRBD2 identical over 9 bases. This CDR3 region has 16 residues. Trimming at V came to 0 bases and at J to 8 bases, leaving 9 bases not matched to a gene. Germline CDR1 is SGDLS and CDR2 is YYNGEE. The CDR3 sequence: CASSVGPSGTGYEQFF. The CDR3, as DNA: TGTGCCAGCAGCGTAGGTCCTAGCGGGACGGGGTATGAGCAGTTCTTC.

CDR3 coding DNA: TGTGCCAGCAGCTTACCTCTAGCGGGAGGGAACACCGGGGAGCTGTTTTTT. Its protein product is CASSLPLAGGNTGELFF. The J gene is TRBJ2-2, the V gene TRBV11-2, with TRBD2 matching 11 bases. The CDR3 runs 17 residues. The V segment lost 2 bases and the J segment 1 base; nucleotides outside the gene matches: 3. Germline V gene lookup returns CDR1 SGHAT and CDR2 FQNNGV.

The V gene is TRBV6-6, the J gene TRBJ1-1; D call uncertain. V was cut by 2 bases and J by 2 bases, with 9 bases left in between. Germline CDR1 is MNHNY and CDR2 is SVGAGI (reference sequence). CDR3 length: 14 residues. CDR3 sequence reads: CASSYPAENTEAFF. Here the CDR3 DNA reads TGTGCCAGCAGTTACCCGGCAGAAAACACTGAAGCTTTCTTT.

This chain connects TRBV30 to TRBJ1-2; maybe TRBD1 (5 bases). Germline V gene data show CDR1 as GTSNPN and CDR2 as SVGIG (reference sequence). The length of the CDR3 is 11 residues. Trimming cost V 0 bases and J 14 bases, with 13 bases left between them. CDR3 loop: CAWSVRRELTF. The CDR3 DNA follows: TGTGCCTGGAGTGTACGCAGGGAGCTGACCTTC. The full variable domain, its missing parts supplied by reference TRBV30 and TRBJ1-2, is SQTIHQWPATLVQPVGSPLSLECTVEGTSNPNLYWYRQAAGRGLQLLFYSVGIGQISSEVPQNLSASRPQDRQFILSSKKLLLSDSGFYLCAWSVRRELTFGSGTRLTVV.